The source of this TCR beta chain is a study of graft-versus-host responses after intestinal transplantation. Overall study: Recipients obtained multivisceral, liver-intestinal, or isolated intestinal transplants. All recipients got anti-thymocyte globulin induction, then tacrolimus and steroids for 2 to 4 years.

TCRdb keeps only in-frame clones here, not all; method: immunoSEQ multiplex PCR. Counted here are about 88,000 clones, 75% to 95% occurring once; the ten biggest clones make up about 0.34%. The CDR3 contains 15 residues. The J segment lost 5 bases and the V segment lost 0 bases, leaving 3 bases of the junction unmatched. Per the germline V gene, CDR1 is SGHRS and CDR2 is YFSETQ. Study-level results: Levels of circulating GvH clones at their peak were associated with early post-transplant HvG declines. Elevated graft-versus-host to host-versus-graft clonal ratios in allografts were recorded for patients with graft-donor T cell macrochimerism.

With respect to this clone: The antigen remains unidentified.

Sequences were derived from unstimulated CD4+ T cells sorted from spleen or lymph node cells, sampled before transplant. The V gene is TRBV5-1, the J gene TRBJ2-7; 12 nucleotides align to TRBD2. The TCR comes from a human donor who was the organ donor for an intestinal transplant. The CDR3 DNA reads TGCGCCAGCAGCTTGGGACTAGCGGGAGCTAACGAGCAGTACTTC. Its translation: CASSLGLAGANEQYF. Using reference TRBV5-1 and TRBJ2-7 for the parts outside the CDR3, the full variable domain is KAGVTQTPRYLIKTRGQQVTLSCSPISGHRSVSWYQQTPGQGLQFLFEYFSETQRNKGNFPGRFSGRQFSNSRSEMNVSTLELGDSALYLCASSLGLAGANEQYFGPGTRLTVT.